The T cell receptor (gamma chain) under discussion was sequenced for a study of gamma delta lymphoproliferative disorders and STAT genes. Across the study: Gamma-chain libraries were built from at least 50 ng of genomic DNA with the LymphoTrack Dx TCRG Assay.

The receptor sequences were amplified from genomic DNA of peripheral blood mononuclear cells. This clone ranks as large. TCRdb reanalyzed the multiplex PCR reads using CATT. In the table there are about 1,900 gamma-chain clones, about 18% of which are singletons. In germline, CDR1 is EGSTGY, CDR2 YDSYTSSV. Trimming cost V 1 base and J 5 bases; bases outside gene matches: 5. The CDR3 extends over 13 amino acids. This TCR derives from a human donor in good health. The chain is built from TRGV4 and TRGJ1 or TRGJ2. TCRdb leaves out the J gene; it was filled in here by matching the DNA to germline. The specimen sequenced was blood. This CDR3 is CATWDGFNYKKLF. The CDR3 nucleotides read TGTGCCACCTGGGATGGCTTTAATTATAAGAAACTCTTT.